This T cell receptor beta chain was captured in a study of cytomegalovirus exposure and HLA in healthy donors. Study results and limitations: TCR association rates varied by HLA locus in a later analysis, with DRB1 highest and HLA-C lowest. It was only CMV serostatus that was available as immune exposure information.

Concerning this clone itself: The antigen remains unidentified.

Amplification used 60 Vbeta primers and 13 Jbeta primers. This table comes from immunoSEQ multiplex PCR, and its TCRdb copy is limited to in-frame clones, with some not included. The profile shows 120,000 to 150,000 clones, roughly four fifths of them singletons. The specimen sequenced was PBMCs. This receptor was identified in a woman aged 40 to 55 in good health and CMV-seronegative.

The CDR3 here is CASSLGLAGETYEQYF. For the CDR3, the DNA is TGTGCCAGCAGCTTGGGACTAGCGGGAGAGACCTACGAGCAGTACTTC. The chain recombines TRBV5-4 with TRBJ2-7, with 12 bases matching TRBD2. The trim removed 0 bases at V and 2 bases at J, leaving 3 bases unmatched. This CDR3 region has 16 residues. Looked up from germline, CDR1 is SGHNT and CDR2 is YYREEE (reference sequence).